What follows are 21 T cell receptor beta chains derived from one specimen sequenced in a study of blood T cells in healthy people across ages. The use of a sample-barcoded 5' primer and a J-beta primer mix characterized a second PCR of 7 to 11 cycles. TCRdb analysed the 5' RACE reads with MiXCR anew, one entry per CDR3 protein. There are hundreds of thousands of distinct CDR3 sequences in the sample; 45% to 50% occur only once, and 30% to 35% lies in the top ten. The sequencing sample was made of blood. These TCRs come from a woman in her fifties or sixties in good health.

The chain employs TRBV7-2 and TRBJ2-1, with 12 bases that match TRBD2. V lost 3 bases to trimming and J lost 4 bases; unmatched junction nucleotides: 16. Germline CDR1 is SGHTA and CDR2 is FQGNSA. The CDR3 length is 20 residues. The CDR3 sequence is CASSLVLAGGGLQFYNEQFF. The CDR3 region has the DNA TGTGCCAGCAGCTTGGTACTAGCGGGAGGCGGCCTCCAATTTTACAATGAGCAGTTCTTC. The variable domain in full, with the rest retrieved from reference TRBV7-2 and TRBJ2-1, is GAGVSQSPSNKVTEKGKDVELRCDPISGHTALYWYRQSLGQGLEFLIYFQGNSAPDKSGLPSDRFSAERTGGSVSTLTIQRTQQEDSAVYLCASSLVLAGGGLQFYNEQFFGPGTRLTVL.

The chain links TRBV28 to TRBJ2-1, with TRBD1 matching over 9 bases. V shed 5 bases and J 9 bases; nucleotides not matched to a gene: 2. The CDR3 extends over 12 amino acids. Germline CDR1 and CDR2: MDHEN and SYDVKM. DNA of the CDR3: TGTGCCAGCAGTCTACAGGGGGCTGAGCAGTTCTTC. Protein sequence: CASSLQGAEQFF.

CDR3 in DNA: TGTGCCAGCAGCCCTGGAGATTCTCTAGCCAAAAACATTCAGTACTTC. Translated: CASSPGDSLAKNIQYF. The chain recombines TRBV6-5 with TRBJ2-4, with D unresolved. Between the trimmed V and J ends, which lost 6 bases and 0 bases, there was a span of 15 bases. Germline lookup yields CDR1 MNHEY and CDR2 SVGAGI. The CDR3 loop spans 16 amino acids.

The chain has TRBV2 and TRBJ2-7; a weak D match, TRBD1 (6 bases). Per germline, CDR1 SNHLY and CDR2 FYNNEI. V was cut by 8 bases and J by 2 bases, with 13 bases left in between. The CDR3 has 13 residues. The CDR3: CASGRGPAYEQYF. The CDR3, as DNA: TGTGCCAGCGGCAGGGGCCCTGCCTACGAGCAGTACTTC.

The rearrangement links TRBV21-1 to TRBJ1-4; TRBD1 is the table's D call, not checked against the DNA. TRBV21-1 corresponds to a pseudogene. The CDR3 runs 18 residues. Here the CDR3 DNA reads TGTGCCAGCAGCAAAGTACCTTGGACAGGCCGACTTAATGAGAAACTGTTTTTT. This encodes CASSKVPWTGRLNEKLFF.

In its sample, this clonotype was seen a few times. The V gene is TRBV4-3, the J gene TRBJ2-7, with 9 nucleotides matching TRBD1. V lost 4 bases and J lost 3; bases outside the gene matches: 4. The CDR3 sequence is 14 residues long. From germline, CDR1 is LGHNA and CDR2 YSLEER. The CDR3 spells CASSRGQGGYEQYF. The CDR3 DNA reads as TGCGCCAGCAGCCGGGGACAGGGAGGCTACGAGCAGTACTTC.

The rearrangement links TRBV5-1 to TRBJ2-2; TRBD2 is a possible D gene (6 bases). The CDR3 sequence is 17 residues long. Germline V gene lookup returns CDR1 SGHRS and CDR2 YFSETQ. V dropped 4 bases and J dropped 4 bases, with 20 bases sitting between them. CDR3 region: CASSPRSGREVTGELFF. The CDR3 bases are TGCGCCAGCAGCCCCCGGTCGGGCAGGGAGGTCACCGGGGAGCTGTTTTTT.

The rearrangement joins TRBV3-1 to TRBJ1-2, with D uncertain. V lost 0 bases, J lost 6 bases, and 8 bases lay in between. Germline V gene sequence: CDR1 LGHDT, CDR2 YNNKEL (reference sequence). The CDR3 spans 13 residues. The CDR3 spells CASSQDNHNGYTF. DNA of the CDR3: TGTGCCAGCAGCCAAGACAACCACAATGGCTACACCTTC. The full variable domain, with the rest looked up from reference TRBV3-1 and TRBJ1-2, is DTAVSQTPKYLVTQMGNDKSIKCEQNLGHDTMYWYKQDSKKFLKIMFSYNNKELIINETVPNRFSPKSPDKAHLNLHINSLELGDSAVYFCASSQDNHNGYTFGSGTRLTVV.

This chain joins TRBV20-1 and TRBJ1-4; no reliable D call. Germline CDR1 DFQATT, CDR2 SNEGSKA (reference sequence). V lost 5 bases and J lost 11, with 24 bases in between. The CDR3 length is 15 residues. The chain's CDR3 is CSAGGIRQGSWKLFF. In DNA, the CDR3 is TGCAGTGCTGGAGGAATAAGGCAAGGATCCTGGAAACTGTTTTTT.

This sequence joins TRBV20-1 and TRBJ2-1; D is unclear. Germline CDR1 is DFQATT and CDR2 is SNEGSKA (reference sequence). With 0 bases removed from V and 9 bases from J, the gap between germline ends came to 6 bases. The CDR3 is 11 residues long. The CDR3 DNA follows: TGCAGTGCTAGAGATGTAGCTGAGCAGTTCTTC. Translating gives CSARDVAEQFF.

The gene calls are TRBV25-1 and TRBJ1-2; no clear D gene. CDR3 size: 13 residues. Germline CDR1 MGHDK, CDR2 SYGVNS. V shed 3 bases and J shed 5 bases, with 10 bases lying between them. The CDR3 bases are TGTGCCAGCAGTGATATGTTAGTATATGGCTACACCTTC. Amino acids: CASSDMLVYGYTF.

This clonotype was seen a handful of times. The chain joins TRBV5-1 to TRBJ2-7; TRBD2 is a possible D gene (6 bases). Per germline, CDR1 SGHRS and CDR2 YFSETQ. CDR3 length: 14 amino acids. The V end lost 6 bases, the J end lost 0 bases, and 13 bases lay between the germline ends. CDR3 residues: CASTRDGSSYEQYF. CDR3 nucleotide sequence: TGCGCCAGCACTCGGGACGGGAGCTCCTACGAGCAGTACTTC.

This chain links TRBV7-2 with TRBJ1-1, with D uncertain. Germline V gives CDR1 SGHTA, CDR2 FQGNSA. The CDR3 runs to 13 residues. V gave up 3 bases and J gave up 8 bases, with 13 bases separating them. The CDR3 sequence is CASSFRGRQEAFF. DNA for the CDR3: TGTGCCAGCAGCTTTCGGGGAAGGCAAGAAGCTTTCTTT.

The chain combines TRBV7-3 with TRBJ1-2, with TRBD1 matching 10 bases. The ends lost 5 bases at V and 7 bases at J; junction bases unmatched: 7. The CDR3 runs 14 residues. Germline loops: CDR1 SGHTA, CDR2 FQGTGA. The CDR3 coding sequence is TGTGCCAGCAGCCCAGGGACAGGGGAAGCTGGCTACACCTTC. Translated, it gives CASSPGTGEAGYTF.

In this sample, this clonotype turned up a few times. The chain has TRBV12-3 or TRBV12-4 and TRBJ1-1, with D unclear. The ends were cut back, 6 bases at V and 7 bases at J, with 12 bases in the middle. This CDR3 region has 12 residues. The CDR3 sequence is CASSPNDVEAFF. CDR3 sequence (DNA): TGTGCCAGCAGCCCTAATGACGTTGAAGCTTTCTTT.

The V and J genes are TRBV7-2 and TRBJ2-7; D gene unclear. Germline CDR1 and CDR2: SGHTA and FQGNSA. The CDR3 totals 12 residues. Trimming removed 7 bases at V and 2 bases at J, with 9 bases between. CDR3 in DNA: TGTGCCAGCACCTCGAACACCTACGAGCAGTACTTC. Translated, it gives CASTSNTYEQYF.

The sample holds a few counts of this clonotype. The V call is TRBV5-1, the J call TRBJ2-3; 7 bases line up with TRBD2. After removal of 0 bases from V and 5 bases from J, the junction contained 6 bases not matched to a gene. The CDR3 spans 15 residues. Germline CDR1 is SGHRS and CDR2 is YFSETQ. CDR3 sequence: CASSLGLGGGDTQYF. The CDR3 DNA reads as TGCGCCAGCAGCTTGGGCCTCGGCGGGGGAGATACGCAGTATTTT.

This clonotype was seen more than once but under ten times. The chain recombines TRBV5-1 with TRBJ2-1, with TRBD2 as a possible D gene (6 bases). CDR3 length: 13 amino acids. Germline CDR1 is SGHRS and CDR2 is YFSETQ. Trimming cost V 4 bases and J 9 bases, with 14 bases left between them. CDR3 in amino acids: CASSLDGSLEQFF. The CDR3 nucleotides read TGCGCCAGCAGCCTGGACGGGAGCCTTGAGCAGTTCTTC.

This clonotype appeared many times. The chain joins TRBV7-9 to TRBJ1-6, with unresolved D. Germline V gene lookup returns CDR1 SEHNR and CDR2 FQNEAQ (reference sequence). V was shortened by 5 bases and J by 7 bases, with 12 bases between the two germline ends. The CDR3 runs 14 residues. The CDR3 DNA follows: TGTGCCAGCAGCGCCGGAGCCGGGAATTCACCCCTCCACTTT. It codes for CASSAGAGNSPLHF. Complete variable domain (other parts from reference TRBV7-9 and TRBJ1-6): DTGVSQNPRHKITKRGQNVTFRCDPISEHNRLYWYRQTLGQGPEFLTYFQNEAQLEKSRLLSDRFSAERPKGSFSTLEIQRTEQGDSAMYLCASSAGAGNSPLHFGNGTRLTVT.

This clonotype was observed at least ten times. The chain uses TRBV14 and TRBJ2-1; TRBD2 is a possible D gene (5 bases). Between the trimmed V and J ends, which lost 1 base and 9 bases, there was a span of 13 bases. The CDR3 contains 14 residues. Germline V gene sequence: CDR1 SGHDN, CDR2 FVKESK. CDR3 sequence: CASSQALVSGEQFF. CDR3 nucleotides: TGTGCCAGCAGCCAAGCACTAGTCTCCGGTGAGCAGTTCTTC.

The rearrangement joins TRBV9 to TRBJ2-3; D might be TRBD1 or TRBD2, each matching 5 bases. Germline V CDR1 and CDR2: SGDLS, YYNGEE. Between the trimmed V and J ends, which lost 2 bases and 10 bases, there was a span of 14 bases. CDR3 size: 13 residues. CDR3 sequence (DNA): TGTGCCAGCAGCGTGGGGACGCTTCCCCCGCAGTATTTT. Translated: CASSVGTLPPQYF.